The 20 T cell receptor beta chains below come from one sample, sequenced in a study of blood T cell repertoires in COVID-19. TCRdb's table, derived via immunoSEQ multiplex PCR, lists solely in-frame clones and lacks some. This table has fewer than 250,000 clones, about 80% appearing once. The sample taken for sequencing was PBMCs or T cells enriched from blood (not recorded which). The source is a woman in her 40s who had been exposed to COVID-19.

This chain uses TRBV19 with TRBJ1-5; D not certain. CDR3 length: 13 residues. The germline CDR1 and CDR2 sequences are LNHDA and SQIVND (reference sequence). Trimming shortened V by 3 bases and J by 3 bases, and 6 bases separated the two germline ends. The CDR3 here is CASSMAVNQPQHF. The CDR3 region has the DNA TGTGCCAGTAGTATGGCAGTCAATCAGCCCCAGCATTTT. The full variable domain, its missing parts supplied by reference TRBV19 and TRBJ1-5, is DGGITQSPKYLFRKEGQNVTLSCEQNLNHDAMYWYRQDPGQGLRLIYYSQIVNDFQKGDIAEGYSVSREKKESFPLTVTSAQKNPTAFYLCASSMAVNQPQHFGDGTRLSIL.

This sequence joins TRBV29-1 and TRBJ1-2; D uncertain. This CDR3 spans 11 amino acids. Trimming removed 7 bases at V and 6 bases at J, with 12 bases between. Germline V lookup: CDR1 SQVTM, CDR2 ANQGSEA. This CDR3 reads CSARHVDGYTF. CDR3 coding DNA: TGCAGCGCAAGACATGTCGATGGCTACACCTTC.

The CDR3 nucleotides read TGTGCCAGCAGCTCTTGGACACAAAACACTGAAGCTTTCTTT. This encodes CASSSWTQNTEAFF. The rearrangement links TRBV11-2 to TRBJ1-1, with TRBD1 as a possible D gene (5 bases). V dropped 4 bases and J dropped 2 bases, with 11 bases sitting between them. The CDR3 is 14 residues long. Germline lookup yields CDR1 SGHAT and CDR2 FQNNGV.

The genes are TRBV18 and TRBJ1-6; no firm D call. The length of the CDR3 is 16 residues. CDR1 and CDR2 from the germline V gene are KGHSH and LQKENI. Trimming shortened V by 5 bases and J by 5 bases, and 16 bases separated the two germline ends. CDR3 loop: CASSNRGGFDNSPLHF. CDR3 bases: TGTGCCAGCTCAAACCGGGGAGGGTTCGATAATTCACCCCTCCACTTT.

The rearrangement joins TRBV18 to TRBJ1-3; D uncertain. The germline gives CDR1 KGHSH, CDR2 LQKENI. CDR3 length: 14 amino acids. Trimming took off 1 base at V and 4 bases at J, with 8 bases between the two ends. The CDR3 sequence: CASSPLESGNTIYF. The CDR3 bases are TGTGCCAGCTCACCACTCGAGTCGGGAAACACCATATATTTT.

The rearrangement joins TRBV20-1 to TRBJ2-5; TRBD2 agrees at 12 bases. Trimming cost V 3 bases and J 2 bases; bases outside gene matches: 10. Germline V gives CDR1 DFQATT, CDR2 SNEGSKA (reference sequence). This CDR3 is built from 17 residues. CDR3 sequence: CSASTASGGVVQETQYF. The CDR3 DNA reads as TGCAGTGCTAGTACGGCTAGCGGGGGGGTGGTACAAGAGACCCAGTACTTC.

V and J are TRBV5-8 and TRBJ1-2; D not certain. The length of the CDR3 is 14 residues. The V gene's germline CDR1 is SGHTS and CDR2 YDEGEE. Trimming left V 4 bases short and J 4 bases short, with 14 bases between. The CDR3 DNA is TGTGCCAGCAGCCCCCGGGGTGTGCTCTATGGCTACACCTTC. It translates to CASSPRGVLYGYTF.

The chain has TRBV28 and TRBJ1-2; D is unclear. In germline, CDR1 is MDHEN, CDR2 SYDVKM. This CDR3 has 12 residues. The CDR3, as DNA: TGTGCAATTAGGCTGGCCTCCGGGGGCTACACCTTC. It specifies CAIRLASGGYTF.

The chain has TRBV29-1 and TRBJ1-2; possible D gene TRBD1, 6 bases. Trimming stripped 0 bases from V and 5 bases from J, with 10 bases between. The CDR3 length is 13 residues. Germline CDR1 SQVTM, CDR2 ANQGSEA. CDR3 in DNA: TGCAGCGTTGAAGAGGGGGGGCCGTATGGCTACACCTTC. Amino acids: CSVEEGGPYGYTF.

This clone came up once. CDR3 DNA sequence: TGTGCCAGCAGCCGAAAGGGGGTCACCGGGGAGCTGTTTTTT. Its translation is CASSRKGVTGELFF. The V gene is TRBV3-1 (or the pseudogene TRBV3-2), the J gene TRBJ2-2; the D gene is possibly TRBD1 (6 bases). The CDR3 has 14 amino acids. V was pared by 4 bases and J by 4 bases, with 10 bases between. Germline V gene lookup returns CDR1 LGHDT and CDR2 YNNKEL (reference sequence).

This clone was counted a single time. The chain joins TRBV6-1 to TRBJ1-4; the D is unclear. Germline assignment: CDR1 MNHNS and CDR2 SASEGT. The V and J ends lost 5 bases and 6 bases respectively, with 10 bases between them. The CDR3 is 13 amino acids. DNA for the CDR3: TGTGCCAGCAGTCCCGGGGTTTATGAAAAACTGTTTTTT. Its protein is CASSPGVYEKLFF.

The chain links TRBV2 to TRBJ1-3; 7 nucleotides align to TRBD1. Germline V gives CDR1 SNHLY, CDR2 FYNNEI. The CDR3 is 15 residues long. The ends lost 6 bases at V and 0 bases at J; junction bases unmatched: 5. This chain's CDR3 is CASRTSGGSGNTIYF. The CDR3 DNA sequence: TGTGCCAGCAGGACTTCAGGGGGCTCTGGAAACACCATATATTTT.

The CDR3 spells CASSYPGPGGEKLFF. CDR3 nucleotides: TGTGCCAGCAGTTACCCCGGGCCCGGGGGTGAAAAACTGTTTTTT. V is TRBV6-6 and J is TRBJ1-4; the D gene is possibly TRBD1 (5 bases). The CDR3 totals 15 residues. Trimming stripped 2 bases from V and 7 bases from J, with 14 bases between. Germline values: CDR1 MNHNY, CDR2 SVGAGI (reference sequence).

The genes are TRBV18 and TRBJ2-7; TRBD1 might be the D (6 bases). Trimming cost V 5 bases and J 4 bases, with 12 bases left between them. CDR1 and CDR2 from the germline V gene are KGHSH and LQKENI. The CDR3 loop spans 13 amino acids. The DNA for the CDR3 is TGTGCCAGCTCAACAGGGTCCGCATACGAGCAGTACTTC. Protein sequence: CASSTGSAYEQYF.

The chain couples TRBV18 to TRBJ1-2, with 11 bases fitting TRBD1. Germline V gene data show CDR1 as KGHSH and CDR2 as LQKENI. CDR3 length: 15 residues. Trimming at V came to 6 bases and at J to 1 base, leaving 4 bases not matched to a gene. The CDR3 loop is CASSLGQGDNYGYTF. The CDR3 DNA sequence: TGTGCCAGCTCCCTGGGACAGGGGGATAACTATGGCTACACCTTC.

The chain carries TRBV9 and TRBJ2-5; a possible D gene is TRBD2 (6 bases). CDR1 and CDR2 (germline): SGDLS, YYNGEE. This CDR3 region has 15 residues. Trimming stripped 3 bases from V and 5 bases from J, with 17 bases between. CDR3 loop: CASSAGGKWLETQYF. The DNA of the CDR3 is TGTGCCAGCAGCGCCGGAGGGAAGTGGCTGGAGACCCAGTACTTC.

The gene calls are TRBV7-9 and TRBJ1-6, with TRBD1 matching 9 bases. CDR3 size: 15 residues. Germline-derived CDR1 and CDR2 are SEHNR and FQNEAQ (reference sequence). The V segment lost 6 bases and the J segment 7 bases; nucleotides outside the gene matches: 7. The CDR3 protein is CASSQPDRGNSPLHF. Here the CDR3 DNA reads TGTGCCAGCAGTCAACCCGACAGGGGGAATTCACCCCTCCACTTT.

The chain uses TRBV7-2 and TRBJ1-1; 7 nucleotides agree with TRBD1. J was trimmed by 8 bases and V by 1 base; bases with no gene match: 4. This CDR3 comprises 13 residues. Germline CDR1 reads SGHTA; CDR2 reads FQGNSA. CDR3 region: CASSLGTRGEAFF. The CDR3 DNA is TGTGCCAGCAGCTTAGGGACCAGGGGGGAAGCTTTCTTT.

The rearrangement joins TRBV6-5 to TRBJ1-1; 7 nucleotides align to TRBD1. Germline CDR1 MNHEY, CDR2 SVGAGI. Losses at the gene ends were 7 bases for V and 1 base for J; bases not matched to a gene: 9. The CDR3 covers 15 residues. The CDR3 coding sequence is TGTGCCAGCATCGCTGGGGGGACAGCGAACACTGAAGCTTTCTTT. This sequence encodes CASIAGGTANTEAFF.

The rearrangement uses TRBV6-2 or TRBV6-3 and TRBJ2-7; 9 nucleotides line up with TRBD2. The CDR3 loop spans 15 amino acids. CDR1 MNHEY and CDR2 SVGEGT come from the germline V gene. Unmatched junction bases numbered 4, after V lost 0 bases and J lost 4 bases. Written as DNA, the CDR3 is TGTGCCAGCAGTTACTCTGAACTAGCGGGTTACGAGCAGTACTTC. As protein: CASSYSELAGYEQYF.